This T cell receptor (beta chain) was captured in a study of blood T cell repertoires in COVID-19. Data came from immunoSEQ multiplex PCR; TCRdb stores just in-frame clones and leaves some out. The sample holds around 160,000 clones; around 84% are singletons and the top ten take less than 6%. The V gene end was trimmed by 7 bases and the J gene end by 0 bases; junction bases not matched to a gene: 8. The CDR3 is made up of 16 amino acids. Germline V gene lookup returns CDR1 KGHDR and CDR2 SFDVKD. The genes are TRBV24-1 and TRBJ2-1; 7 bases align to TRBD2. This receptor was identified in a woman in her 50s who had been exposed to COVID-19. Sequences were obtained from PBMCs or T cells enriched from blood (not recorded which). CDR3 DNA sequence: TGTGCCACCAGCGAGACGGGGGGTCTCTCCTACAATGAGCAGTTCTTC. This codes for CATSETGGLSYNEQFF.